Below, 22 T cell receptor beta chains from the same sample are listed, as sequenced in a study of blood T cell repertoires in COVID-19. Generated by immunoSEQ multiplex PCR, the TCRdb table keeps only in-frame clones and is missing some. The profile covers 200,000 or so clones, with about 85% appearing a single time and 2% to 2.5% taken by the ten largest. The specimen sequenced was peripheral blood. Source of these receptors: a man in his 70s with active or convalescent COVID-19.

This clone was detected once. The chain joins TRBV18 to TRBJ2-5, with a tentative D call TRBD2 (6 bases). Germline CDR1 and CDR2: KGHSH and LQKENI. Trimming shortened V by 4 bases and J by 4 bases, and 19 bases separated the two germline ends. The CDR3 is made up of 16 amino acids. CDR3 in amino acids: CASSRSTGVLGETQYF. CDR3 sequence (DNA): TGTGCCAGCTCACGTTCTACGGGAGTCTTGGGAGAGACCCAGTACTTC.

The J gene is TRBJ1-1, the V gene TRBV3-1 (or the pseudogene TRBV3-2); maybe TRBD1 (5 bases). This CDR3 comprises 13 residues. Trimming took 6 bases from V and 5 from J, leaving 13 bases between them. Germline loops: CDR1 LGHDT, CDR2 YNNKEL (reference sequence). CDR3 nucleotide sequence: TGTGCCAGCAGGCGACCCGGGGGAACTGAAGCTTTCTTT. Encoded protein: CASRRPGGTEAFF.

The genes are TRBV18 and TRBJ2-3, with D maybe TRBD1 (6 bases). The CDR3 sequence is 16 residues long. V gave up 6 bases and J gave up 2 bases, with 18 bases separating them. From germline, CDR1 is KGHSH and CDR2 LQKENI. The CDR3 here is CASSSYYRALTDTQYF. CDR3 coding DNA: TGTGCCAGCTCCTCTTATTACAGGGCCCTCACAGATACGCAGTATTTT.

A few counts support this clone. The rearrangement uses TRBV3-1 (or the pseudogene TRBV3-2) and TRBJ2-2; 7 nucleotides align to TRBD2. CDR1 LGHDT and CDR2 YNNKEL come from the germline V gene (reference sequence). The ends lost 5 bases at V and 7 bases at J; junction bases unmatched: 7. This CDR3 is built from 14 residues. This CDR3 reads CASSKRLAVGELFF. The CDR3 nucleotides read TGTGCCAGCAGCAAAAGACTAGCTGTCGGGGAGCTGTTTTTT.

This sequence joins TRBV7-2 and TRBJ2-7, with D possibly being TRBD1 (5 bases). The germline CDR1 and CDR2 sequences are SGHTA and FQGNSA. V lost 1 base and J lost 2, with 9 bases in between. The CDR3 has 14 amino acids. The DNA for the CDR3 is TGTGCCAGCAGCTTAGTCGCAGGGCCCTACGAGCAGTACTTC. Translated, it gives CASSLVAGPYEQYF.

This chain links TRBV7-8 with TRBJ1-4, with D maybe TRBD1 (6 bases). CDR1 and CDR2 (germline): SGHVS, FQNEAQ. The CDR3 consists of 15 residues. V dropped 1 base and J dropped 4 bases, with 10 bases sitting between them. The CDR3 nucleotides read TGTGCCAGCAGCTTAGGGACAGCTATTAATGAAAAACTGTTTTTT. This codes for CASSLGTAINEKLFF.

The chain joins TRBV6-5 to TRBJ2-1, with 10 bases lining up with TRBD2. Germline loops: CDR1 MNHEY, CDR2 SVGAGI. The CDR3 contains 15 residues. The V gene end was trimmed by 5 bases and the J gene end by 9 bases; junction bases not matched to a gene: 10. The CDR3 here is CASSQGSGGIGEQFF. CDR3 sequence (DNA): TGTGCCAGCAGTCAGGGTAGCGGGGGGATAGGTGAGCAGTTCTTC.

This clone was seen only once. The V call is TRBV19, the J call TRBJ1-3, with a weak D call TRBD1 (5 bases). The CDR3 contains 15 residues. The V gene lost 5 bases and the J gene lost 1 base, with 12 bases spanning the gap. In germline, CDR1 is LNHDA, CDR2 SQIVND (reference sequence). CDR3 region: CASSRLRASGNTIYF. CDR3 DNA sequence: TGTGCCAGTAGTCGCCTCAGGGCTTCTGGAAACACCATATATTTT.

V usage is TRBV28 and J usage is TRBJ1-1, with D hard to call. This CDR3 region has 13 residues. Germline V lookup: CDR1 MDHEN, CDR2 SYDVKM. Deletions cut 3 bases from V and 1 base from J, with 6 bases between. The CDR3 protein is CASSFVPNTEAFF. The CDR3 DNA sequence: TGTGCCAGCAGTTTCGTTCCGAACACTGAAGCTTTCTTT.

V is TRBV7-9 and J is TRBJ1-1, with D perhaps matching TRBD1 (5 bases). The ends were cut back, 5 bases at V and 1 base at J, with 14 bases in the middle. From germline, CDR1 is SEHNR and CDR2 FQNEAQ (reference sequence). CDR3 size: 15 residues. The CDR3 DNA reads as TGTGCCAGCAGCCCACATGTGGGGGGGAACACTGAAGCTTTCTTT. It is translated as CASSPHVGGNTEAFF.

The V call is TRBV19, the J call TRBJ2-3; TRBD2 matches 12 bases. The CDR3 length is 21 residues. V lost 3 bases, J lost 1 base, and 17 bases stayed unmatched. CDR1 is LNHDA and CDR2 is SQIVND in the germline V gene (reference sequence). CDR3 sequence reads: CASSIYGRLAGVGLCTDTQYF. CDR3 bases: TGTGCCAGTAGTATTTACGGTCGACTAGCGGGAGTGGGTTTGTGCACAGATACGCAGTATTTT.

Written as DNA, the CDR3 is TGTGCCAGCAGTTCCGGCACAGATACGCAGTATTTT. Protein sequence: CASSSGTDTQYF. This rearrangement joins TRBV27 to TRBJ2-3; no definite D call. From germline, CDR1 is MNHEY and CDR2 SMNVEV (reference sequence). The CDR3 is 12 residues long. V lost 4 bases, J lost 1 base, and 3 bases lay in between.

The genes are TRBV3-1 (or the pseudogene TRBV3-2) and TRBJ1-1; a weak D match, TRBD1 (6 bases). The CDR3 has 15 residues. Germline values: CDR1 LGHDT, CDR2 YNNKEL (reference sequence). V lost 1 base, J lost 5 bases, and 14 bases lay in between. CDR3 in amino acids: CASSQVGGARTEAFF. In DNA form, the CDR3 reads TGTGCCAGCAGCCAAGTTGGGGGGGCGCGGACTGAAGCTTTCTTT.

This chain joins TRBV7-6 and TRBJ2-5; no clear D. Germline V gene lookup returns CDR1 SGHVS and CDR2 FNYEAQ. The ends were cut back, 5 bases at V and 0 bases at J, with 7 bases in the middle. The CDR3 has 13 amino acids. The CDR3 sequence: CASSPPNQETQYF. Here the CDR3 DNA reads TGTGCCAGCAGCCCCCCTAACCAAGAGACCCAGTACTTC.

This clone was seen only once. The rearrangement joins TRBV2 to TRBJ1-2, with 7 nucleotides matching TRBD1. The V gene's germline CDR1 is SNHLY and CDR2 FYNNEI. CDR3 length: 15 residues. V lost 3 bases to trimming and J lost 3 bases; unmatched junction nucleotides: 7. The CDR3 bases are TGTGCCAGCAGTGATAAGAGGGGGCCGGACTATGGCTACACCTTC. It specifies CASSDKRGPDYGYTF.

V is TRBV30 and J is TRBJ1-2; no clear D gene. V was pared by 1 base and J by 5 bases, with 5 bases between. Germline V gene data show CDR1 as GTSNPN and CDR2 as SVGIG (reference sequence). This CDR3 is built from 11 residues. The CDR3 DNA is TGTGCCTGGAGTGCCCTATATGGCTACACCTTC. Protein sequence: CAWSALYGYTF.

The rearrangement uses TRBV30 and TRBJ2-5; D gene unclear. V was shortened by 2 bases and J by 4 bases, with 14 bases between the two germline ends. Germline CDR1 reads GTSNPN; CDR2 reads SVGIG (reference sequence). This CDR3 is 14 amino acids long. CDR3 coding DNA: TGTGCCTGGAGTCGTGCTAGGTGGCGAGAGACCCAGTACTTC. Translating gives CAWSRARWRETQYF.

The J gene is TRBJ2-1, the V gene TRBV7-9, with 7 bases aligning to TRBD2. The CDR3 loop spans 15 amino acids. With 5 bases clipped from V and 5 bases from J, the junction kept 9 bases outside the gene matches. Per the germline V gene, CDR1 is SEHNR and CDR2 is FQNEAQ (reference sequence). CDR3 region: CASSQTSVGNNEQFF. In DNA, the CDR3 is TGTGCCAGCAGCCAAACTAGCGTCGGAAACAATGAGCAGTTCTTC.

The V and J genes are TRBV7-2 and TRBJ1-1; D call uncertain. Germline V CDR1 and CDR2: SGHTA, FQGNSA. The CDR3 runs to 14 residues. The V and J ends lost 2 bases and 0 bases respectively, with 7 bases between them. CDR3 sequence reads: CASSLTALNTEAFF. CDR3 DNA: TGTGCCAGCAGCTTAACAGCATTGAACACTGAAGCTTTCTTT.

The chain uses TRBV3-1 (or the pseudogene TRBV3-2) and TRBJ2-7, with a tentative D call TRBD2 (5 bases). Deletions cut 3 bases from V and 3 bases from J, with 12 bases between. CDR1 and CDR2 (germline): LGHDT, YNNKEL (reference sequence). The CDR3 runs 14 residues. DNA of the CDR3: TGTGCCAGCAGCCATAACCGGGATCTCTACGAGCAGTACTTC. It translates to CASSHNRDLYEQYF.

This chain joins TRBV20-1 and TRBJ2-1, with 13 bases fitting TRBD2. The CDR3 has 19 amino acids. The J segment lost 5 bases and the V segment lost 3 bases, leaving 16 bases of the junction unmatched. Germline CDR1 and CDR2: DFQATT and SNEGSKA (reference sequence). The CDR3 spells CSASTGFPTSGRANNEQFF. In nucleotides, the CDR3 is TGCAGTGCTAGTACAGGGTTTCCAACTAGCGGGAGGGCCAACAATGAGCAGTTCTTC.

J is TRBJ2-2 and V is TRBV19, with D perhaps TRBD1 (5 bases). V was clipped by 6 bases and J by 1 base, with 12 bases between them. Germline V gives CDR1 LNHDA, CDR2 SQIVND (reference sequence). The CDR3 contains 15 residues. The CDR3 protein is CASRTGARNTGELFF. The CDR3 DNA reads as TGTGCCAGTAGAACTGGGGCCAGGAACACCGGGGAGCTGTTTTTT.